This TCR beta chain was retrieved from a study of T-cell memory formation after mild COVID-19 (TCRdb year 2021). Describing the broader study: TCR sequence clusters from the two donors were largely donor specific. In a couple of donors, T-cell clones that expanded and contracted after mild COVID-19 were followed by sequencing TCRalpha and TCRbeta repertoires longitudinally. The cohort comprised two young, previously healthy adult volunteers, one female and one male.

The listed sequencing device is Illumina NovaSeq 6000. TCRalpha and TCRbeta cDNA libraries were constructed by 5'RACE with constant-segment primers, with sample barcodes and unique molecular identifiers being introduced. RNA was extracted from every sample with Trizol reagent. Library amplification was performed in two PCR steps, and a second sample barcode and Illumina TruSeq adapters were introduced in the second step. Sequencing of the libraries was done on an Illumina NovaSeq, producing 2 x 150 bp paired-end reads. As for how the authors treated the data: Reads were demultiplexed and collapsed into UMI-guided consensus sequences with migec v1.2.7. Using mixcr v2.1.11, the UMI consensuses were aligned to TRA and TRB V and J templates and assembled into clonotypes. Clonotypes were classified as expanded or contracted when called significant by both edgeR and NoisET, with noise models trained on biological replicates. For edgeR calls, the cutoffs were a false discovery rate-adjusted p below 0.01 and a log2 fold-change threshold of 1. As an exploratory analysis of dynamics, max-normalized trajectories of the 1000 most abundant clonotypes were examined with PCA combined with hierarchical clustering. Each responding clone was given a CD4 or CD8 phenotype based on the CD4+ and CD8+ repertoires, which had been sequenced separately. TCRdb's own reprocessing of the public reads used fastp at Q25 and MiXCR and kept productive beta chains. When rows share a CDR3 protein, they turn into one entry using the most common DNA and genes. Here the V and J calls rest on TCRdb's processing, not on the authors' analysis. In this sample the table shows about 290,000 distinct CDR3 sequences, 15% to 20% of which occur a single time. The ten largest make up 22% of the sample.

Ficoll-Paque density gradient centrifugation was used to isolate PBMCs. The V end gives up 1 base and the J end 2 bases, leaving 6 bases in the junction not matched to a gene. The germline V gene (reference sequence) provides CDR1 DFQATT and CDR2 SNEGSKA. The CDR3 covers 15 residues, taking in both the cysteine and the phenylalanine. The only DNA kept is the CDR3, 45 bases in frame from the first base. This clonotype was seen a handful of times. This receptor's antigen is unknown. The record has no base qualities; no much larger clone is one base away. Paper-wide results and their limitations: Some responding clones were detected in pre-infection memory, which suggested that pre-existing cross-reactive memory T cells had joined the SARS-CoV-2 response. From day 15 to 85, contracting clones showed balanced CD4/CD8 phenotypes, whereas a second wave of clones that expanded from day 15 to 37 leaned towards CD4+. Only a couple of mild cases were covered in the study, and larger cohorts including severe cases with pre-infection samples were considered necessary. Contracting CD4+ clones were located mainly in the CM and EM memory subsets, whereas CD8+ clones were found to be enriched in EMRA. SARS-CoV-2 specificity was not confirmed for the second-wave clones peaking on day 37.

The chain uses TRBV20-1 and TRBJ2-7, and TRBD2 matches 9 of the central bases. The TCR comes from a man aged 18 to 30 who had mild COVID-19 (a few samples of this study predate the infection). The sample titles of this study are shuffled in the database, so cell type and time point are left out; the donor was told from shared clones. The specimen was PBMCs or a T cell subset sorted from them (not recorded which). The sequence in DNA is TGCAGTGCTAGAGGGCCTAGCGGGGCCACCTACGAGCAGTACTTC. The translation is CSARGPSGATYEQYF.